The clone carrying this T cell receptor (beta chain) was detected once. The CDR3 totals 16 residues. Germline CDR1 and CDR2: ENHRY and SYGVKD. Trimming pared 5 bases from V and 3 bases from J, leaving 19 bases between. The record originates from a study of blood T cell repertoires in COVID-19. Study-level background: There were acute and convalescent COVID-19 samples, and they came from the United States, Italy and Spain. T cells, B-cell-depleted T cells, or PBMCs supplied cDNA or gDNA.

Some clones are missing from TCRdb's copy, which holds only in-frame ones; the method was immunoSEQ multiplex PCR. The sample shows 90,000 to 120,000 clones, under 85% of them seen only once. The V and J genes are TRBV10-3 and TRBJ1-2, with D perhaps TRBD1 (5 bases). The source material was peripheral blood. The clonotype originates from a woman between 65 and 79 years old with acute or convalescent COVID-19. This CDR3 reads CAISSGARGDHYGYTF. CDR3 nucleotide sequence: TGTGCCATCAGTTCTGGGGCCCGGGGGGACCACTATGGCTACACCTTC.